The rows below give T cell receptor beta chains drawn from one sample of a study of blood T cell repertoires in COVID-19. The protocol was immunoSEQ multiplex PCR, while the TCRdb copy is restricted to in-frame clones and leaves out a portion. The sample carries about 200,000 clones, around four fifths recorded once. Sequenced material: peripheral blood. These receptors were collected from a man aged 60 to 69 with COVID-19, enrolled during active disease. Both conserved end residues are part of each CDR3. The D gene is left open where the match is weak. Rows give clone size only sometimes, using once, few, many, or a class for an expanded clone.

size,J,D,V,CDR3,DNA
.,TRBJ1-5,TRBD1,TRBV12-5,CASGLVITGAGNQPQHF,TGTGCTAGTGGTTTGGTAATAACAGGGGCTGGCAATCAGCCCCAGCATTTT
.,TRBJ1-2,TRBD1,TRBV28,CASSLGQGAEGYTF,TGTGCCAGCAGTTTAGGGCAGGGGGCGGAAGGCTACACCTTC
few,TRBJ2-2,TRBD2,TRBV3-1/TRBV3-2,CASSRHSGSGPGELFF,TGTGCCAGCAGCCGCCATAGCGGGAGCGGCCCCGGGGAGCTGTTTTTT
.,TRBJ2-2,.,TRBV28,CASRVSGGRNTGELFF,TGTGCCAGCAGAGTTTCGGGGGGCCGGAACACCGGGGAGCTGTTTTTT
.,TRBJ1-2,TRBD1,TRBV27,CASSSRTGIYGYTF,TGTGCCAGCAGCTCCCGGACAGGGATCTATGGCTACACCTTC
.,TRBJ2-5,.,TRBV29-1,CSVEGVTDWGSQETQYF,TGCAGCGTCGAAGGCGTTACTGACTGGGGCTCTCAAGAGACCCAGTACTTC
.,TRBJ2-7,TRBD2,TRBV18,CASSLSSGRAYEQYF,TGTGCCAGCTCACTCTCTAGCGGGAGGGCCTACGAGCAGTACTTC
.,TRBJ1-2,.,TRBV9,CASSVATEDYGYTF,TGTGCCAGCAGCGTAGCTACTGAAGACTATGGCTACACCTTC
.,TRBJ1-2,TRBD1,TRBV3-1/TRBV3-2,CASSGRGTGVYGYTF,TGTGCCAGCAGCGGGCGAGGGACAGGGGTATATGGCTACACCTTC
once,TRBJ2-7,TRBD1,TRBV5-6,CASSLALPGGYEQYF,TGTGCCAGCAGCTTGGCACTTCCAGGGGGCTACGAGCAGTACTTC
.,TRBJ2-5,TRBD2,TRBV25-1,CASSGQTSGRYKETQYF,TGTGCCAGCAGTGGCCAGACTAGCGGGAGGTATAAAGAGACCCAGTACTTC
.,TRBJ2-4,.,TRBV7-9,CASSPLGDIRNIQYF,TGTGCCAGCAGCCCCTTAGGGGACATCCGAAACATTCAGTACTTC
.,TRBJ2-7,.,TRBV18,CASSPPDIYEQYF,TGTGCCAGCTCACCCCCCGACATTTACGAGCAGTACTTC
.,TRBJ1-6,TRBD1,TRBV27,CASSNHRGRSYNSPLHF,TGTGCCAGCAGTAACCACAGGGGGCGTTCCTATAATTCACCCCTCCACTTT
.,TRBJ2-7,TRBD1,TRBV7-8,CASVSSGQGYEQYF,TGTGCCAGCGTCAGCTCGGGACAGGGCTACGAGCAGTACTTC
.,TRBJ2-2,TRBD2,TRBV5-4,CASSLVAGGPDGELFF,TGTGCCAGCAGCTTGGTAGCGGGAGGGCCTGACGGGGAGCTGTTTTTT